The clone carrying this T cell receptor (beta chain) was detected only a few times. The same CDR3 is also encoded by other DNA sequences in this sample. This entry comes from a study of shared clonotypes between healthy human individuals. Germline V gives CDR1 MNHNS, CDR2 SASEGT. Trimming left V 2 bases short and J 0 bases short, with 11 bases between. The CDR3 sequence is 16 residues long. The repertoire was sequenced with immunoSEQ multiplex PCR; TCRdb's copy has only in-frame clones and lacks some. Of under 1,100,000 clones in the sample, under 80% are singletons; the top ten hold nearly 1.5%. This chain uses TRBV6-1 with TRBJ1-5; weak D call: TRBD1 (5 bases). The specimen sequenced was memory CD4+ T cells sorted from blood. The subset here: CD45RA-negative fraction. This receptor was identified in a man aged 18-30 years in good health. The DNA of the CDR3 is TGTGCCAGCAGTGAATTCGGGGGTTATAGCAATCAGCCCCAGCATTTT. It translates to CASSEFGGYSNQPQHF.